The 17 T cell receptor beta chains below all came from one sample that was sequenced in a study of shared clonotypes between healthy human individuals. TCRdb's table, derived via immunoSEQ multiplex PCR, lists solely in-frame clones and lacks some. Among over a million clones listed, about 80% were seen once. Source material: memory CD4+ T cells from PBMCs. As for subset: CD45RA-negative fraction. The receptors shown here come from a man aged 18 to 35 in good health. Some clones in this sample may be carry-over from other donors' samples.

This chain connects TRBV5-1 to TRBJ1-2; 12 bases are a match to TRBD1. The V gene end was trimmed by 3 bases and the J gene end by 6 bases; junction bases not matched to a gene: 6. This CDR3 is built from 15 residues. Looked up from germline, CDR1 is SGHRS and CDR2 is YFSETQ. CDR3: CASSSTGTGGDGYTF. The CDR3 coding sequence is TGCGCCAGCAGCTCCACCGGGACAGGGGGCGATGGCTACACCTTC.

The chain has TRBV7-9 and TRBJ2-2, with TRBD2 identical over 8 bases. J was trimmed by 4 bases and V by 1 base; bases with no gene match: 2. The CDR3 is 15 amino acids. CDR1 is SEHNR, CDR2 FQNEAQ, per germline (reference sequence). The CDR3 DNA is TGTGCCAGCAGCTTAGTCGGGAGGGCCACCGGGGAGCTGTTTTTT. Amino acids: CASSLVGRATGELFF. Drawing the rest from reference TRBV7-9 and TRBJ2-2, the complete variable domain is DTGVSQNPRHKITKRGQNVTFRCDPISEHNRLYWYRQTLGQGPEFLTYFQNEAQLEKSRLLSDRFSAERPKGSFSTLEIQRTEQGDSAMYLCASSLVGRATGELFFGEGSRLTVL.

This clone showed up just a few times. The V call is TRBV4-1, the J call TRBJ2-3; no reliable D call. The CDR3 has 13 amino acids. The germline CDR1 and CDR2 sequences are MGHRA and YSYEKL. V was cut by 3 bases and J by 6 bases, with 10 bases left in between. CDR3 residues: CASSQAELDTQYF. In DNA, the CDR3 is TGCGCCAGCAGCCAGGCCGAGCTGGATACGCAGTATTTT.

The rearrangement joins TRBV4-2 to TRBJ2-7; D possibly matches TRBD1 or TRBD2 (6 bases each). Germline V lookup: CDR1 LGHNA, CDR2 YNFKEQ. This CDR3 is 14 amino acids long. Trimming took off 4 bases at V and 7 bases at J, with 17 bases between the two ends. The CDR3 DNA sequence: TGTGCCAGCAGCCTGGGCGGAGGGGGGTCTGAGCAGTACTTC. It translates to CASSLGGGGSEQYF.

V usage is TRBV11-2 and J usage is TRBJ1-1; D remains unclear. Germline CDR1 is SGHAT and CDR2 is FQNNGV. The V and J ends lost 4 bases and 0 bases respectively, with 9 bases between them. The CDR3 sequence is 14 residues long. The CDR3 loop reads CASSSIQLNTEAFF. For the CDR3, the DNA is TGTGCCAGCAGCTCCATCCAACTGAACACTGAAGCTTTCTTT.

Notes on this clone: A much larger clone sits a single nucleotide away, making a read error possible. Other DNA sequences in this sample translate to the same CDR3. The chain has TRBV18 and TRBJ1-1; the match to TRBD1 covers 7 bases. The length of the CDR3 is 15 residues. Germline V gives CDR1 KGHSH, CDR2 LQKENI. CDR3 nucleotides: TGTGCCAGCTCCCCGGGACAGCCTACGAACACTGAAGCCTTCTTT. The encoded protein is CASSPGQPTNTEAFF.

The V gene is TRBV7-9, the J gene TRBJ2-1; D gene ambiguous. V was shortened by 5 bases and J by 3 bases, with 14 bases between the two germline ends. Germline V CDR1 and CDR2: SEHNR, FQNEAQ (reference sequence). CDR3 length: 15 residues. CDR3 DNA: TGTGCCAGCAGCCCTTTTAGCTACAGCTACAATGAGCAGTTCTTC. Its translation is CASSPFSYSYNEQFF.

Notes on this clone: Different DNA sequences within this sample yield the same CDR3. This chain links TRBV5-5 with TRBJ2-3; D unclear. V was trimmed by 4 bases and J by 2 bases, leaving 8 bases between them. CDR3 size: 13 residues. The germline gives CDR1 SGHKS, CDR2 YYEKEE (reference sequence). The chain's CDR3 is CASSPASTDTQYF. CDR3 nucleotides: TGTGCCAGCAGCCCCGCTTCCACAGATACGCAGTATTTT.

This clone was recorded many times. The chain has TRBV7-9 and TRBJ1-1, with 9 bases lining up with TRBD1. Unmatched junction bases numbered 6, after V lost 3 bases and J lost 1 base. This CDR3 region has 16 residues. CDR1 and CDR2 from the germline V gene are SEHNR and FQNEAQ (reference sequence). The CDR3 region is CASSFSGTGPNTEAFF. DNA for the CDR3: TGTGCCAGCAGCTTCTCCGGGACAGGGCCGAACACTGAAGCTTTCTTT.

The table lists this clone with a count of one. This chain uses TRBV19 with TRBJ1-5; D uncertain. V dropped 4 bases and J dropped 9 bases, with 10 bases sitting between them. This CDR3 is built from 12 residues. Germline assignment: CDR1 LNHDA and CDR2 SQIVND (reference sequence). The CDR3 sequence is CASSTRNGPQHF. DNA of the CDR3: TGTGCCAGTAGTACGCGGAACGGGCCCCAGCATTTT.

The rearrangement uses TRBV7-9 and TRBJ2-2; 8 bases match TRBD2. Germline CDR1 and CDR2: SEHNR and FQNEAQ (reference sequence). The CDR3 length is 17 residues. The ends lost 7 bases at V and 4 bases at J; junction bases unmatched: 14. CDR3 nucleotides: TGTGCCAGCAAAAAGCCCGGGGGGGGCGTAGGCACCGGGGAGCTGTTTTTT. Protein product: CASKKPGGGVGTGELFF.

This chain connects TRBV2 to TRBJ1-5; no reliable D call. The germline CDR1 and CDR2 sequences are SNHLY and FYNNEI. The CDR3 has 13 amino acids. V lost 8 bases and J 7 bases, leaving 15 bases between the germline ends. The CDR3 DNA reads TGTGCCAGCTGTGCGGAGGAAGTCCAGCCCCAGCATTTT. It is translated as CASCAEEVQPQHF.

This chain uses TRBV10-3 with TRBJ1-1, with 8 bases lining up with TRBD1. This CDR3 has 14 amino acids. Germline V gene lookup returns CDR1 ENHRY and CDR2 SYGVKD. V was clipped by 7 bases and J by 4 bases; unmatched bases: 8. The CDR3 DNA follows: TGTGCCATCAAGGGACAGGCCCCGGGCACTGAAGCTTTCTTT. Translated: CAIKGQAPGTEAFF.

With respect to this clone: This could be a read error, since a much larger clone is one nucleotide away. Distinct nucleotide sequences in the sample also encode this CDR3. CDR3 DNA sequence: TGTGCCAGCAGTTACTCGTCCAATCAGCCCCAGCATTTT. This sequence encodes CASSYSSNQPQHF. V usage is TRBV6-5 and J usage is TRBJ1-5; D gene ambiguous. Germline CDR1 reads MNHEY; CDR2 reads SVGAGI. Trimming cost V 0 bases and J 3 bases, with 3 bases left between them. CDR3 size: 13 residues.

V and J are TRBV11-2 and TRBJ1-4, with D possibly matching TRBD1 (5 bases). The CDR3 runs to 17 residues. From germline, CDR1 is SGHAT and CDR2 FQNNGV. V was pared by 5 bases and J by 0 bases, with 16 bases between. The CDR3 sequence is CASSQPWGRATNEKLFF. The CDR3 region has the DNA TGTGCCAGCAGCCAGCCGTGGGGACGTGCAACTAATGAAAAACTGTTTTTT.

The genes are TRBV28 and TRBJ2-1; TRBD2 aligns across 8 bases. V lost 11 bases and J lost 5; bases outside the gene matches: 14. The CDR3 length is 15 residues. CDR1 is MDHEN, CDR2 SYDVKM, per germline. The DNA for the CDR3 is TGTGCCGGACTATCAAGCGGGAGCTCTCACAATGAGCAGTTCTTC. This sequence encodes CAGLSSGSSHNEQFF.

The chain recombines TRBV2 with TRBJ2-5, with a tentative D call TRBD2 (5 bases). The CDR3 length is 12 residues. The V gene lost 7 bases and the J gene lost 5 bases, with 11 bases spanning the gap. The germline V gene has CDR1 SNHLY and CDR2 FYNNEI. The CDR3 region has the DNA TGTGCCAGCACCGAGGAGGTCGAGACCCAGTACTTC. The encoded protein is CASTEEVETQYF.